Presented here are 21 T cell receptor beta chains from one specimen sequenced in a study of T cell responses to AZD1222 COVID-19 vaccine. TCRdb keeps only in-frame clones here, not all; method: immunoSEQ multiplex PCR. Here the sample spans more than 150,000 clones, 75% to 90% being singletons. The sample consisted of peripheral blood, taken after recovery from COVID-19. These receptors were taken from an adult who had recovered from COVID-19.

CDR3 loop: CATGTGGYEQYF. For the CDR3, the DNA is TGTGCCACCGGGACAGGGGGGTACGAGCAGTACTTC. This chain connects TRBV10-3 to TRBJ2-7, with TRBD1 identical over 11 bases. The CDR3 is made up of 12 amino acids. CDR1 and CDR2 (germline): ENHRY, SYGVKD. V trimming: 10 bases; J trimming: 4 bases; junction bases outside the gene matches: 3.

The chain is built from TRBV5-1 and TRBJ1-6, with no clear D. The CDR3 runs to 14 residues. Deletions cut 5 bases from V and 3 bases from J, with 9 bases between. Germline CDR1 and CDR2: SGHRS and YFSETQ. The DNA of the CDR3 is TGCGCCAGCAGGGCCGGGAGCTATAATTCACCCCTCCACTTT. It encodes CASRAGSYNSPLHF. Drawing the rest from reference TRBV5-1 and TRBJ1-6, the complete variable domain is KAGVTQTPRYLIKTRGQQVTLSCSPISGHRSVSWYQQTPGQGLQFLFEYFSETQRNKGNFPGRFSGRQFSNSRSEMNVSTLELGDSALYLCASRAGSYNSPLHFGNGTRLTVT.

The rearrangement uses TRBV5-6 and TRBJ2-7; a possible D gene is TRBD2 (6 bases). Germline CDR1 is SGHDT and CDR2 is YYEEEE. Trimming left V 4 bases short and J 0 bases short, with 14 bases between. The CDR3 is made up of 15 amino acids. CDR3 residues: CASSRPGGDSYEQYF. The CDR3 region has the DNA TGTGCCAGCAGCCGGCCCGGAGGGGACTCCTACGAGCAGTACTTC.

The chain recombines TRBV7-9 with TRBJ1-2; 8 nucleotides line up with TRBD1. Trimming removed 5 bases from V and 6 bases from J; junction bases left unmatched: 11. Germline CDR1 is SEHNR and CDR2 is FQNEAQ (reference sequence). This CDR3 region has 15 residues. The CDR3 loop reads CASSPPGTGRNGYTF. CDR3 DNA: TGTGCCAGCAGCCCACCGGGGACAGGACGGAATGGCTACACCTTC.

This clone was counted between two and nine times. The chain is built from TRBV28 and TRBJ2-7; 9 bases line up with TRBD1. The CDR3 covers 14 residues. V lost 6 bases, J lost 1 base, and 4 bases stayed unmatched. CDR1 and CDR2 from the germline V gene are MDHEN and SYDVKM. The CDR3: CASRTGTGSYEQYF. In DNA, the CDR3 is TGTGCCAGCAGGACCGGGACAGGGTCCTACGAGCAGTACTTC.

CDR3 coding DNA: TGTGCCAGCAGCGCGACAGGGGGCCACCAAGAGACCCAGTACTTC. Translating gives CASSATGGHQETQYF. This chain connects TRBV9 to TRBJ2-5, with 10 positions matching TRBD1. Germline assignment: CDR1 SGDLS and CDR2 YYNGEE. The ends lost 3 bases at V and 0 bases at J; junction bases unmatched: 2. This CDR3 spans 15 amino acids. The entire variable domain, with the rest obtained from reference TRBV9 and TRBJ2-5, is as follows: DSGVTQTPKHLITATGQRVTLRCSPRSGDLSVYWYQQSLDQGLQFLIQYYNGEERAKGNILERFSAQQFPDLHSELNLSSLELGDSALYFCASSATGGHQETQYFGPGTRLLVL.

The chain links TRBV7-9 to TRBJ2-7; TRBD1 aligns across 8 bases. V dropped 5 bases and J dropped 1; count of bases not matched to a gene: 10. The germline V gene encodes CDR1 SEHNR and CDR2 FQNEAQ (reference sequence). This CDR3 comprises 16 residues. CDR3 in DNA: TGTGCCAGCAGCGCCCCCGGGACAGGCAATTCCTACGAGCAGTACTTC. Translated, it gives CASSAPGTGNSYEQYF.

CDR3 loop: CASRFGLAGGTDTQYF. The CDR3 DNA reads as TGTGCCAGCAGATTTGGACTAGCGGGAGGCACAGATACGCAGTATTTT. This chain joins TRBV2 and TRBJ2-3; 13 bases fit TRBD2. Trimming removed 6 bases from V and 1 base from J; junction bases left unmatched: 4. This CDR3 is built from 16 residues. From germline, CDR1 is SNHLY and CDR2 FYNNEI.

The chain uses TRBV5-6 and TRBJ2-5, with D perhaps TRBD1 or TRBD2 (6 bases each). This CDR3 has 14 residues. Germline CDR1 SGHDT, CDR2 YYEEEE. The ends were cut back, 0 bases at V and 3 bases at J, with 9 bases in the middle. Here the CDR3 reads CASSLEGGEETQYF. CDR3 bases: TGTGCCAGCAGCTTGGAGGGGGGCGAAGAGACCCAGTACTTC.

V is TRBV4-2 and J is TRBJ2-2, with a possible D match to TRBD1 (7 bases). V was pared by 1 base and J by 1 base, with 10 bases between. CDR1 is LGHNA and CDR2 is YNFKEQ in the germline V gene. The CDR3 loop spans 16 amino acids. CDR3 bases: TGTGCCAGCAGCCAAGGGCAGGGGGGGAACACCGGGGAGCTGTTTTTT. Translating gives CASSQGQGGNTGELFF.

V usage is TRBV20-1 and J usage is TRBJ2-7; D may be TRBD1 (6 bases). There are 12 residues in the CDR3. Germline V CDR1 and CDR2: DFQATT, SNEGSKA (reference sequence). V was shortened by 3 bases and J by 9 bases, with 15 bases between the two germline ends. CDR3 region: CSASSGGGWQYF. In DNA, the CDR3 is TGCAGTGCTAGTTCTGGGGGCGGTTGGCAGTACTTC.

This clone was counted a few times. The chain joins TRBV5-4 to TRBJ2-2, with 15 bases identical to TRBD2. The CDR3 runs 16 residues. V gave up 3 bases and J gave up 6 bases; unmatched junction bases: 3. Looked up from germline, CDR1 is SGHNT and CDR2 is YYREEE (reference sequence). CDR3 bases: TGTGCCAGCAGCTCTCGGACTAGCGGGAGGGCCGGGGAGCTGTTTTTT. Encoded protein: CASSSRTSGRAGELFF.

The chain is built from TRBV6-5 and TRBJ2-7; 8 bases map to TRBD1. Trimming at V came to 2 bases and at J to 6 bases, leaving 6 bases not matched to a gene. The CDR3 has 14 amino acids. Germline values: CDR1 MNHEY, CDR2 SVGAGI. The DNA for the CDR3 is TGTGCCAGCAGTTACGGTCAGGGGGCCGGCGAGCAGTACTTC. Amino acids: CASSYGQGAGEQYF.

The CDR3 region has the DNA TGTGTCAGAAGCTACAGCGTCTACGAGCAGTACTTC. It translates to CVRSYSVYEQYF. V is TRBV7-5 and J is TRBJ2-7. TRBV7-5 is a pseudogene segment. CDR3 length equals 12 residues.

The chain employs TRBV5-1 and TRBJ2-5; D is perhaps TRBD1 or TRBD2 (6 bases each). V lost 0 bases, J lost 1 base, and 7 bases lay in between. The CDR3 has 14 residues. In germline, CDR1 is SGHRS, CDR2 YFSETQ. The CDR3 nucleotides are TGCGCCAGCAGCTTGGGGGGGGCCCAAGAGACCCAGTACTTC. Translating gives CASSLGGAQETQYF. Full variable domain (outside the CDR3, taken from reference TRBV5-1 and TRBJ2-5): KAGVTQTPRYLIKTRGQQVTLSCSPISGHRSVSWYQQTPGQGLQFLFEYFSETQRNKGNFPGRFSGRQFSNSRSEMNVSTLELGDSALYLCASSLGGAQETQYFGPGTRLLVL.

This chain uses TRBV24-1 with TRBJ2-5; the D is unclear. This CDR3 has 15 amino acids. Germline V gene data show CDR1 as KGHDR and CDR2 as SFDVKD. V was cut by 3 bases and J by 0 bases, with 10 bases left in between. CDR3 residues: CATSDPDGYQETQYF. CDR3 nucleotide sequence: TGTGCCACCAGTGATCCCGACGGCTACCAAGAGACCCAGTACTTC.

V is TRBV4-2 and J is TRBJ2-1, with 16 bases fitting TRBD2. Germline V gives CDR1 LGHNA, CDR2 YNFKEQ. The CDR3 extends over 20 amino acids. Trimming cost V 0 bases and J 4 bases; bases outside gene matches: 9. This chain's CDR3 is CASSQDDGGLAGGPYNEQFF. In DNA, the CDR3 is TGTGCCAGCAGCCAAGATGATGGGGGACTAGCGGGGGGGCCGTACAATGAGCAGTTCTTC.

This clone was seen a single time. The chain couples TRBV19 to TRBJ1-4; D gene ambiguous. The germline V and J ends were trimmed by 5 bases and 8 bases, with 12 bases remaining between them. This CDR3 has 13 residues. Germline V lookup: CDR1 LNHDA, CDR2 SQIVND (reference sequence). This chain's CDR3 is CASSPPFGEKLFF. CDR3 nucleotide sequence: TGTGCCAGTAGTCCCCCGTTTGGCGAAAAACTGTTTTTT. Based on the CDR3 plus reference TRBV19 and TRBJ1-4, the full variable domain is DGGITQSPKYLFRKEGQNVTLSCEQNLNHDAMYWYRQDPGQGLRLIYYSQIVNDFQKGDIAEGYSVSREKKESFPLTVTSAQKNPTAFYLCASSPPFGEKLFFGSGTQLSVL.

J is TRBJ1-1 and V is TRBV28; TRBD1 aligns across 7 bases. The CDR3 is made up of 14 amino acids. Looked up from germline, CDR1 is MDHEN and CDR2 is SYDVKM. The ends lost 7 bases at V and 4 bases at J; junction bases unmatched: 9. The DNA for the CDR3 is TGTGCCAGCAAACTCAGGGGGGGCGGCACTGAAGCTTTCTTT. Residues: CASKLRGGGTEAFF.

This chain joins TRBV5-1 and TRBJ2-3, with TRBD2 as a possible D gene (5 bases). Germline V lookup: CDR1 SGHRS, CDR2 YFSETQ. V dropped 2 bases and J dropped 4 bases, with 11 bases sitting between them. This CDR3 comprises 14 residues. The CDR3 here is CASSFAGGSDTQYF. In DNA form, the CDR3 reads TGCGCCAGCAGCTTCGCGGGCGGTTCAGATACGCAGTATTTT.

This chain joins TRBV7-8 and TRBJ1-2; D unclear. With 5 bases removed from V and 4 bases from J, the gap between germline ends came to 8 bases. The CDR3 covers 12 residues. CDR1 is SGHVS and CDR2 is FQNEAQ in the germline V gene. This CDR3 is CASSPDTYGYTF. The CDR3 DNA follows: TGTGCCAGCAGCCCAGACACCTATGGCTACACCTTC.